The TCR beta chain under discussion was sequenced for a study of cytomegalovirus exposure and HLA in healthy donors. Overall study findings and caveats: Among immune exposure information, only CMV serostatus was available. Some V segments, including TRBV6-2 and TRBV6-3, were excluded as indistinguishable. In a later analysis, productive TCRs from donors in an Asian-associated ancestry cluster reportedly carried fewer N-insertions than the cohort mean.

Trimming shortened V by 0 bases and J by 5 bases, and 13 bases separated the two germline ends. CDR1 and CDR2 (germline): LNHNV, YYDKDF (reference sequence). This CDR3 region has 15 residues. While unrecorded immune exposures were likely, the donors were nominally healthy when sampled. On this clone itself: The antigen is not known.

PCR involved 60 Vbeta and 13 Jbeta primers. The table came from immunoSEQ multiplex PCR; TCRdb's copy has only in-frame clones and leaves some out. The sample yields around 95,000 clones, approximately 74% seen once. The chain has TRBV15 and TRBJ2-5; D is ambiguous. The TCR originated in a male donor in good health and CMV-seronegative. Sequencing was done on a sample of PBMCs. The chain's CDR3 is CATSRDHYSVETQYF. The CDR3 DNA is TGTGCCACCAGCAGAGATCACTACTCCGTGGAGACCCAGTACTTC. Variable domain in full (rest from reference TRBV15 and TRBJ2-5): DAMVIQNPRYQVTQFGKPVTLSCSQTLNHNVMYWYQQKSSQAPKLLFHYYDKDFNNEADTPDNFQSRRPNTSFCFLDIRSPGLGDTAMYLCATSRDHYSVETQYFGPGTRLLVL.